The 8 T cell receptor beta chains reported below all come from one sample, sequenced in a study of blood T cell repertoires in COVID-19. The assay was immunoSEQ multiplex PCR, and TCRdb's table has in-frame clones only and misses some. Of 50,000 to 70,000 clones listed, around 81% were seen once; the top ten hold 9.6%. Sequencing was carried out using peripheral blood. Receptors were obtained from an older man with COVID-19, enrolled during active disease.

V and J are TRBV6-6 and TRBJ1-2; TRBD1 aligns across 7 bases. There are 15 residues in the CDR3. Germline loops: CDR1 MNHNY, CDR2 SVGAGI (reference sequence). After removal of 5 bases from V and 7 bases from J, the junction contained 13 bases not matched to a gene. CDR3 region: CASSRDPQGVGGYTF. The CDR3, as DNA: TGTGCCAGCAGTCGAGATCCCCAGGGGGTTGGTGGCTACACCTTC.

The chain combines TRBV4-2 with TRBJ1-1, with TRBD1 matching 7 bases. Germline V gene lookup returns CDR1 LGHNA and CDR2 YNFKEQ. The CDR3 is 12 residues long. The junction had 7 bases not matched to a gene; V was cut back by 4 bases and J by 11 bases. The DNA for the CDR3 is TGTGCCAGCAGCCTTCGGACAGGCAGGGCTTTCTTT. Amino acid sequence: CASSLRTGRAFF.

This clone has a single count. The chain is built from TRBV10-1 and TRBJ1-3, with a possible D match to TRBD1 (5 bases). CDR3 size: 20 residues. Trimming left V 10 bases short and J 7 bases short, with 38 bases between. Germline CDR1 reads WNHNN; CDR2 reads SYGVQD (reference sequence). Here the CDR3 DNA reads TGCGCCATCGGTAGCCTGACAGTTTCCCAGGGCCCCGAGGTCGGTAACACCATATATTTT. As protein: CAIGSLTVSQGPEVGNTIYF.

The gene calls are TRBV6-6 and TRBJ2-1; no definite D call. Trimming shortened V by 8 bases and J by 1 base, and 9 bases separated the two germline ends. Germline V lookup: CDR1 MNHNY, CDR2 SVGAGI (reference sequence). This CDR3 spans 13 amino acids. CDR3 DNA: TGTGCCAGCCTTGAGCGATCCTACAATGAGCAGTTCTTC. This gives the protein CASLERSYNEQFF.

V and J are TRBV7-3 and TRBJ2-2, with D tentatively TRBD1 (6 bases). The CDR3 sequence is 14 residues long. Trimming removed 6 bases from V and 0 bases from J, with 8 bases in between. Per the germline V gene, CDR1 is SGHTA and CDR2 is FQGTGA. CDR3 sequence (DNA): TGTGCCAGCAGGAGGGACACGAACACCGGGGAGCTGTTTTTT. It specifies CASRRDTNTGELFF.

The chain couples TRBV19 to TRBJ2-1, with 11 bases fitting TRBD2. Germline V gene lookup returns CDR1 LNHDA and CDR2 SQIVND (reference sequence). This CDR3 comprises 15 residues. The J segment lost 8 bases and the V segment lost 3 bases, leaving 6 bases of the junction unmatched. The CDR3 DNA follows: TGTGCCAGTAGTATTGGTAGCGGGAGGGCCGATGAGCAGTTCTTC. This sequence encodes CASSIGSGRADEQFF. Looking up the rest from reference TRBV19 and TRBJ2-1 gives the full variable domain: DGGITQSPKYLFRKEGQNVTLSCEQNLNHDAMYWYRQDPGQGLRLIYYSQIVNDFQKGDIAEGYSVSREKKESFPLTVTSAQKNPTAFYLCASSIGSGRADEQFFGPGTRLTVL.

The chain combines TRBV29-1 with TRBJ2-2; D might be TRBD2 (6 bases). Germline CDR1 is SQVTM and CDR2 is ANQGSEA. Between the trimmed V and J ends, which lost 4 bases and 0 bases, there was a span of 15 bases. The CDR3 has 16 residues. CDR3: CSVVSVQRANTGELFF. CDR3 nucleotide sequence: TGCAGCGTTGTATCGGTCCAGCGGGCGAACACCGGGGAGCTGTTTTTT.

CDR3 region: CASSQEPTARYEAFF. CDR3 sequence (DNA): TGCGCCAGCAGCCAAGAACCGACAGCGAGATATGAAGCTTTCTTT. The chain couples TRBV4-3 to TRBJ1-1; D is perhaps TRBD1 (5 bases). There are 15 residues in the CDR3. Between the trimmed V and J ends, which lost 0 bases and 7 bases, there was a span of 15 bases. Germline V gene data show CDR1 as LGHNA and CDR2 as YSLEER.